Listed here are 28 T cell receptor beta chains from one sample, sequenced in a study of T cell changes during pregnancy in multiple sclerosis. Profiled with immunoSEQ multiplex PCR; TCRdb holds only in-frame clones, not every one. The data contain about 74,000 clones, roughly 89% of them singletons. Sequencing was performed on peripheral blood, taken after pregnancy. Receptors originate from a female donor in good health, enrolled as a control in a pregnancy study.

This chain uses TRBV6-5 with TRBJ2-7; 7 bases agree with TRBD1. Germline trimming cut 8 bases from V and 3 bases from J; bases unmatched to any gene: 7. Germline V CDR1 and CDR2: MNHEY, SVGAGI. This CDR3 is 13 amino acids long. This chain's CDR3 is CASARGQNYEQYF. DNA for the CDR3: TGTGCCAGCGCCAGGGGACAGAACTACGAGCAGTACTTC.

The chain joins TRBV27 to TRBJ1-1; 7 bases agree with TRBD1. V lost 6 bases, J lost 4 bases, and 11 bases stayed unmatched. Per germline, CDR1 MNHEY and CDR2 SMNVEV (reference sequence). This CDR3 region has 15 residues. In DNA, the CDR3 is TGTGCCAGCAGACCAGACAGGGTAGGGATCACTGAAGCTTTCTTT. It is translated as CASRPDRVGITEAFF.

The chain employs TRBV5-5 and TRBJ2-2; 12 bases match TRBD1. Germline V gives CDR1 SGHKS, CDR2 YYEKEE (reference sequence). This CDR3 has 18 amino acids. The trim removed 3 bases at V and 7 bases at J, leaving 13 bases unmatched. The CDR3 nucleotides are TGTGCCAGCAGCTACACGCCGGGACAGGGGGCGCCGAGCGGGGAGCTGTTTTTT. It yields the protein CASSYTPGQGAPSGELFF.

The chain uses TRBV9 and TRBJ2-7; D is unclear. V lost 3 bases, J lost 5 bases, and 15 bases lay in between. This CDR3 comprises 14 residues. Germline CDR1 reads SGDLS; CDR2 reads YYNGEE. CDR3 nucleotide sequence: TGTGCCAGCAGCGCATCACATGGTCGGGACGAGCAGTACTTC. It specifies CASSASHGRDEQYF.

This clone was observed once. At one end the junction does not follow the germline gene, possibly because of a read error. J is TRBJ2-3 and V is TRBV7-7, with 7 positions matching TRBD2. The CDR3 length is 15 residues. CDR1 SSHAT and CDR2 FNYEAQ come from the germline V gene (reference sequence). Written as DNA, the CDR3 is TGTGCTAGCAGCCAAGCGGGAACAAACACAGATACGCAGTATTTT. This sequence encodes CASSQAGTNTDTQYF.

The chain combines TRBV7-9 with TRBJ1-1, with 7 bases that match TRBD1. The length of the CDR3 is 14 residues. Germline loops: CDR1 SEHNR, CDR2 FQNEAQ (reference sequence). The ends lost 4 bases at V and 6 bases at J; junction bases unmatched: 8. In nucleotides, the CDR3 is TGTGCCAGCAGCTACCATGACAGGGAAGCTGAAGCTTTCTTT. Translating it yields CASSYHDREAEAFF.

This clone was detected only a few times. This chain connects TRBV19 to TRBJ1-6, with D maybe TRBD1 (6 bases). Germline lookup yields CDR1 LNHDA and CDR2 SQIVND (reference sequence). V was shortened by 5 bases and J by 9 bases, with 14 bases between the two germline ends. The CDR3 consists of 14 residues. CDR3 region: CASSPQGQSSPLHF. The DNA of the CDR3 is TGTGCCAGTAGTCCCCAGGGGCAGAGTTCACCCCTCCACTTT.

The rearrangement links TRBV7-8 to TRBJ2-7; tentative D call: TRBD2 (5 bases). The germline V and J ends were trimmed by 1 base and 3 bases, with 13 bases remaining between them. This CDR3 spans 15 amino acids. Germline V lookup: CDR1 SGHVS, CDR2 FQNEAQ. The CDR3, as DNA: TGTGCCAGCAGCTTAGTGCCGGGTGGGAGCTACGAGCAGTACTTC. This gives the protein CASSLVPGGSYEQYF.

The chain combines TRBV5-1 with TRBJ2-3, with D perhaps matching TRBD2 (6 bases). The CDR3 contains 16 residues. CDR1 and CDR2 from the germline V gene are SGHRS and YFSETQ. Trimming left V 4 bases short and J 8 bases short, with 23 bases between. The CDR3 DNA sequence: TGCGCCAGCAGCGATACCTCCCCCACTAGCTTGGGTACGCAGTATTTT. It encodes CASSDTSPTSLGTQYF.

This chain's CDR3 is CASSSTVNTEAFF. The CDR3 DNA follows: TGTGCCAGCAGCTCGACAGTGAACACTGAAGCTTTCTTT. The chain carries TRBV5-5 and TRBJ1-1; D perhaps matches TRBD1 (5 bases). The length of the CDR3 is 13 residues. V shed 3 bases and J shed 0 bases, with 6 bases lying between them. From germline, CDR1 is SGHKS and CDR2 YYEKEE (reference sequence).

This chain uses TRBV7-7 with TRBJ2-2; D is possibly TRBD1 (6 bases). This CDR3 contains 14 residues. CDR1 SSHAT and CDR2 FNYEAQ come from the germline V gene (reference sequence). The V end was cut by 4 bases, the J end by 1 base, with 7 bases between. The CDR3 nucleotides are TGTGCCAGCAGCTCGGACAGGAACACCGGGGAGCTGTTTTTT. Protein product: CASSSDRNTGELFF.

The chain carries TRBV6-5 and TRBJ1-1; tentative D call: TRBD1 (6 bases). The V end was cut by 5 bases, the J end by 2 bases, with 12 bases between. The CDR3 loop spans 14 amino acids. The germline V gene has CDR1 MNHEY and CDR2 SVGAGI. The CDR3 bases are TGTGCCAGCAGTCCACAGGGTGAAAACACTGAAGCTTTCTTT. Encoded protein: CASSPQGENTEAFF.

The chain has TRBV7-2 and TRBJ2-3; 10 nucleotides align to TRBD2. Germline V lookup: CDR1 SGHTA, CDR2 FQGNSA. This CDR3 contains 16 residues. Trimming at V came to 1 base and at J to 4 bases, leaving 5 bases not matched to a gene. CDR3 protein: CASSLEGTSAPDTQYF. CDR3 nucleotides: TGTGCCAGCAGCTTAGAAGGGACTAGCGCCCCAGATACGCAGTATTTT.

The V gene is TRBV18, the J gene TRBJ2-7; perhaps TRBD2 as D (5 bases). The CDR3 is 12 amino acids. The ends were cut back, 5 bases at V and 6 bases at J, with 11 bases in the middle. The germline V gene encodes CDR1 KGHSH and CDR2 LQKENI. Here the CDR3 reads CASSATNFEQYF. The DNA for the CDR3 is TGTGCCAGCTCAGCGACTAACTTCGAGCAGTACTTC.

This chain connects TRBV6-5 to TRBJ2-1; TRBD1 matches 7 bases. The CDR3 is 16 amino acids. Germline CDR1 is MNHEY and CDR2 is SVGAGI. The V and J ends lost 0 bases and 1 base, in that order; junction bases with no gene match: 3. The CDR3 spells CASSYSLGQSYNEQFF. Here the CDR3 DNA reads TGTGCCAGCAGTTACTCGTTGGGACAGTCCTACAATGAGCAGTTCTTC.

This rearrangement joins TRBV7-9 to TRBJ2-7; D gene uncertain. Germline CDR1 is SEHNR and CDR2 is FQNEAQ (reference sequence). The CDR3 loop spans 13 amino acids. Trimming shortened V by 3 bases and J by 3 bases, and 9 bases separated the two germline ends. Here the CDR3 DNA reads TGTGCCAGCAGCTTGGCCAGAAACTACGAGCAGTACTTC. It translates to CASSLARNYEQYF. Full variable domain (outside the CDR3, taken from reference TRBV7-9 and TRBJ2-7): DTGVSQNPRHKITKRGQNVTFRCDPISEHNRLYWYRQTLGQGPEFLTYFQNEAQLEKSRLLSDRFSAERPKGSFSTLEIQRTEQGDSAMYLCASSLARNYEQYFGPGTRLTVT.

This chain joins TRBV7-6 and TRBJ2-7; 8 nucleotides match TRBD1. Germline V gives CDR1 SGHVS, CDR2 FNYEAQ. The CDR3 is made up of 13 amino acids. The J segment lost 5 bases and the V segment lost 3 bases, leaving 3 bases of the junction unmatched. The CDR3 is CASSFSGGDEQYF. In DNA, the CDR3 is TGTGCCAGCAGCTTTTCAGGGGGCGACGAGCAGTACTTC. The whole variable domain, remainder taken from reference TRBV7-6 and TRBJ2-7, is GAGVSQSPRYKVTKRGQDVALRCDPISGHVSLYWYRQALGQGPEFLTYFNYEAQQDKSGLPNDRFSAERPEGSISTLTIQRTEQRDSAMYRCASSFSGGDEQYFGPGTRLTVT.

J is TRBJ2-5 and V is TRBV5-5, with TRBD1 as a possible D gene (6 bases). V dropped 4 bases and J dropped 2 bases, with 12 bases sitting between them. Germline lookup yields CDR1 SGHKS and CDR2 YYEKEE (reference sequence). The CDR3 totals 14 residues. The CDR3 region is CASSHAQGQETQYF. In DNA form, the CDR3 reads TGTGCCAGCAGCCACGCACAGGGTCAAGAGACCCAGTACTTC.

The CDR3 spells CASSEVGGQYF. The CDR3 coding sequence is TGTGCCAGCAGTGAAGTCGGAGGGCAGTACTTC. The chain recombines TRBV6-1 with TRBJ2-7; tentative D call: TRBD2 (5 bases). CDR3 size: 11 residues. The V and J ends lost 1 base and 9 bases respectively, with 7 bases between them. Germline V lookup: CDR1 MNHNS, CDR2 SASEGT.

CDR3 in DNA: TGTGCCAGCAGCCCCGGGACTAGCGGGAGTCAAGAGCAGTACTTC. This translates into CASSPGTSGSQEQYF. This chain uses TRBV5-4 with TRBJ2-7, with 14 bases lining up with TRBD2. CDR1 SGHNT and CDR2 YYREEE come from the germline V gene (reference sequence). There are 15 residues in the CDR3. The V segment lost 4 bases and the J segment 7 bases; nucleotides outside the gene matches: 7.

The chain employs TRBV19 and TRBJ2-1; the match to TRBD2 covers 10 bases. The junction had 7 bases not matched to a gene; V was cut back by 7 bases and J by 7 bases. Germline V gene data show CDR1 as LNHDA and CDR2 as SQIVND (reference sequence). The CDR3 runs 14 residues. In DNA form, the CDR3 reads TGTGCCAGTATAGCGGGAGGCCGGCGGAATGAGCAGTTCTTC. The encoded protein is CASIAGGRRNEQFF.

The rearrangement uses TRBV7-6 and TRBJ2-1; possible D gene TRBD1, 6 bases. Germline V gene data show CDR1 as SGHVS and CDR2 as FNYEAQ. V was pared by 4 bases and J by 10 bases, with 14 bases between. This CDR3 region has 13 residues. The CDR3 DNA reads as TGTGCCAGCAGCTCCGTGGGGGCAGGAGAGCAGTTCTTC. This encodes CASSSVGAGEQFF.

In this sample, this clone turned up once. This chain joins TRBV5-6 and TRBJ2-7; 7 bases match TRBD1. The CDR3 extends over 14 amino acids. Trimming cost V 4 bases and J 3 bases; bases outside gene matches: 7. Germline V CDR1 and CDR2: SGHDT, YYEEEE. The CDR3 DNA is TGTGCCAGCAGCCCACGGGACAGCCACTACGAGCAGTACTTC. Translating it yields CASSPRDSHYEQYF.

CDR3 DNA sequence: TGCGCCAGCAGCTTGTCCGGGGGTAATCAGCCCCAGCATTTT. It yields the protein CASSLSGGNQPQHF. V is TRBV5-1 and J is TRBJ1-5, with a tentative D call TRBD1 (5 bases). Germline V gene sequence: CDR1 SGHRS, CDR2 YFSETQ. Trimming removed 1 base from V and 4 bases from J, with 9 bases in between. The CDR3 loop spans 14 amino acids.

The chain combines TRBV2 with TRBJ2-2; possible D gene TRBD2, 6 bases. Germline V gives CDR1 SNHLY, CDR2 FYNNEI. The CDR3 has 14 amino acids. Trimming shortened V by 7 bases and J by 5 bases, and 14 bases separated the two germline ends. CDR3 sequence: CASMRLVGTGELFF. The CDR3 nucleotides read TGTGCCAGCATGAGACTAGTGGGGACCGGGGAGCTGTTTTTT.

The chain couples TRBV6-1 to TRBJ2-7, with D uncertain. Germline values: CDR1 MNHNS, CDR2 SASEGT. The CDR3 runs to 13 residues. V dropped 2 bases and J dropped 0 bases, with 5 bases sitting between them. CDR3 protein: CASSESSSYEQYF. For the CDR3, the DNA is TGTGCCAGCAGTGAAAGTAGCTCCTACGAGCAGTACTTC.

The rearrangement joins TRBV6-4 to TRBJ1-6, with D possibly TRBD1 on 5 matching bases. This CDR3 spans 14 amino acids. The V gene's germline CDR1 is MRHNA and CDR2 SNTAGT. The V end lost 3 bases, the J end lost 9 bases, and 12 bases lay between the germline ends. CDR3 bases: TGTGCCAGCAGTGAGACAGCCAGTCGTTCACCCCTCCACTTT. As protein: CASSETASRSPLHF.

Only one count was recorded for this clone. The chain is built from TRBV4-1 and TRBJ1-1, with no clear D. This CDR3 has 15 amino acids. The germline V gene encodes CDR1 MGHRA and CDR2 YSYEKL. V dropped 3 bases and J dropped 4 bases, with 15 bases sitting between them. CDR3 coding DNA: TGCGCCAGCAGCCAGTTCAGGAGGTCGGGCACTGAAGCTTTCTTT. Translated: CASSQFRRSGTEAFF.